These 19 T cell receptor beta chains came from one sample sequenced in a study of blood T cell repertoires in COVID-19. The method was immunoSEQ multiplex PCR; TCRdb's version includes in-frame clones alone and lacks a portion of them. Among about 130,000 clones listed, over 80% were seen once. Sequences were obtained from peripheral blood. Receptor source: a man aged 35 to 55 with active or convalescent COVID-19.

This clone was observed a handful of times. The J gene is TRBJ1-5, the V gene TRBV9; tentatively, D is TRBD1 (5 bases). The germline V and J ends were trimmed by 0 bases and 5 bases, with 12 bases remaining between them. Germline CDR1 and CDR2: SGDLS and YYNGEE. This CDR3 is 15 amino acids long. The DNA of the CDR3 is TGTGCCAGCAGCGTAGATGGGGGAGGCGATCAGCCCCAGCATTTT. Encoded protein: CASSVDGGGDQPQHF.

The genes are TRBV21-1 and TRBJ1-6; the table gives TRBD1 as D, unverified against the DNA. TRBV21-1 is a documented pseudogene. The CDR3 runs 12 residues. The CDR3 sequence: CASRDRLGPLHF. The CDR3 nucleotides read TGTGCCAGCAGAGACAGGTTGGGACCCCTCCACTTT.

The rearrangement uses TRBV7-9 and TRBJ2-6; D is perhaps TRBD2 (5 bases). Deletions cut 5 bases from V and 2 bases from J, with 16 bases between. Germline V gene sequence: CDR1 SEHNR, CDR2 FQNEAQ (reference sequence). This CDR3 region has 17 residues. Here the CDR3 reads CASSPHQWETGANVLTF. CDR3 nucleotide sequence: TGTGCCAGCAGCCCCCACCAGTGGGAGACTGGGGCCAACGTCCTGACTTTC.

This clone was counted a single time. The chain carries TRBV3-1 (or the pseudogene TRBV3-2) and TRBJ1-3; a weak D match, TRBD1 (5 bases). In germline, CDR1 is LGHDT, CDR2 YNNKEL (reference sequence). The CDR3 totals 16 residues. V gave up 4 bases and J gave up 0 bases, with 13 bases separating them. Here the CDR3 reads CASSLSTARSGNTIYF. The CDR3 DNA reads TGTGCCAGCAGCCTGTCGACAGCGCGCTCTGGAAACACCATATATTTT.

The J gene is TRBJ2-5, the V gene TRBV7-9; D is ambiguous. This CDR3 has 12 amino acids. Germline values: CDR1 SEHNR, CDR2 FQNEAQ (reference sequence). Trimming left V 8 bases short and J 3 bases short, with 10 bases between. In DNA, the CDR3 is TGTGCCAGCGAGGAAAGTAAAGAGACCCAGTACTTC. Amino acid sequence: CASEESKETQYF.

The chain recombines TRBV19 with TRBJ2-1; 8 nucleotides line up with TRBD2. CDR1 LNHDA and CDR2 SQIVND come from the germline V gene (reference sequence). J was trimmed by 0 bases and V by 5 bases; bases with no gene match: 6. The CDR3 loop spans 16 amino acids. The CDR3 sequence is CASSPPGGASYNEQFF. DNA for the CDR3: TGTGCCAGTAGTCCACCCGGGGGGGCCTCCTACAATGAGCAGTTCTTC.

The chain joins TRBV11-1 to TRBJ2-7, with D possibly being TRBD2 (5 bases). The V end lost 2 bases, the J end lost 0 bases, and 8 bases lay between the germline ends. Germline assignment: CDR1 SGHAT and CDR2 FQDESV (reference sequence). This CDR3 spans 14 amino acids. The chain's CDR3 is CASSLSGSSYEQYF. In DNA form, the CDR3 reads TGTGCCAGCAGCTTAAGCGGAAGCTCCTACGAGCAGTACTTC.

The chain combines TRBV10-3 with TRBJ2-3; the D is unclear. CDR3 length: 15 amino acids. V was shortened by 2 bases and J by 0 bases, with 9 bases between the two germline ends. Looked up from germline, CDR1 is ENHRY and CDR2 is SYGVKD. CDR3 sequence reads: CAISEVRISTDTQYF. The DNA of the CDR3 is TGTGCCATCAGTGAGGTTAGAATTAGCACAGATACGCAGTATTTT.

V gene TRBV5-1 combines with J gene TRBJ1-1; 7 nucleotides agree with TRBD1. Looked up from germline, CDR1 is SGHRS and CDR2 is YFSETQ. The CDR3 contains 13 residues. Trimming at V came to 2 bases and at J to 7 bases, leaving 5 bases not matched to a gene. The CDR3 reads CASSFTGDNEAFF. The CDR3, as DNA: TGCGCCAGCAGCTTTACAGGGGATAATGAAGCTTTCTTT.

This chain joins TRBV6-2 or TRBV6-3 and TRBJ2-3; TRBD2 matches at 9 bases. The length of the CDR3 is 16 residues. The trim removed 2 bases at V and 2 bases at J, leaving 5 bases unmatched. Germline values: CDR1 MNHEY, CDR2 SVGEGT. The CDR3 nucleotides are TGTGCCAGCAGTTACCGGCGGGGGGGAAACACAGATACGCAGTATTTT. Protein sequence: CASSYRRGGNTDTQYF.

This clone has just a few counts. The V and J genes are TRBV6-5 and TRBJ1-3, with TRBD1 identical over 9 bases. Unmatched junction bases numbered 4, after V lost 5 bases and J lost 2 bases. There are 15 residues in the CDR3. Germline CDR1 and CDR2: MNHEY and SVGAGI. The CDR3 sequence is CASSNTGGAGNTIYF. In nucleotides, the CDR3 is TGTGCCAGCAGTAACACAGGGGGCGCTGGAAACACCATATATTTT.

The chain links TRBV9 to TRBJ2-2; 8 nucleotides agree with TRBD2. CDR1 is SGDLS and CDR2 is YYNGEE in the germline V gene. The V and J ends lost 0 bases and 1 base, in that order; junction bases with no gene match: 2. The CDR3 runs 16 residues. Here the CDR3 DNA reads TGTGCCAGCAGCGTAGGGCTAGCGGGGAACACCGGGGAGCTGTTTTTT. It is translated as CASSVGLAGNTGELFF.

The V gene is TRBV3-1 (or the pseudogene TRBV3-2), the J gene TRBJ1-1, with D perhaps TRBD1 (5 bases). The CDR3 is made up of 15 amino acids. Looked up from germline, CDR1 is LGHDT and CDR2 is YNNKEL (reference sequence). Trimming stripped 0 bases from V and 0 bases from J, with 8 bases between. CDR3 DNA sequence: TGTGCCAGCAGCCAAGAGCGACAGTTGAACACTGAAGCTTTCTTT. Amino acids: CASSQERQLNTEAFF.

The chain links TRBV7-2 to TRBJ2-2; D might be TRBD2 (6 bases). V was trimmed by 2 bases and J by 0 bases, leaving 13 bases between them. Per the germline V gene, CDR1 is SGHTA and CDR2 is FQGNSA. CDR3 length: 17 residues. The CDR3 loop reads CASSLNSGGSNTGELFF. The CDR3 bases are TGTGCCAGCAGCTTAAATTCCGGGGGATCGAACACCGGGGAGCTGTTTTTT.

The CDR3 is CASSLYTTGIDQPQHF. CDR3 nucleotide sequence: TGTGCCAGCAGCCTCTATACAACAGGGATCGATCAGCCCCAGCATTTT. The chain is built from TRBV7-9 and TRBJ1-5; a weak D match, TRBD1 (6 bases). Trimming took 5 bases from V and 5 from J, leaving 19 bases between them. The CDR3 totals 16 residues. In germline, CDR1 is SEHNR, CDR2 FQNEAQ (reference sequence).

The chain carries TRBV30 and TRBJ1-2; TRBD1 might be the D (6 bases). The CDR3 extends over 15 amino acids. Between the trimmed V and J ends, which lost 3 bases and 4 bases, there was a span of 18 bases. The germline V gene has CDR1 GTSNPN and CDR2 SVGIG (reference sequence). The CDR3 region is CAWSDRTVQIYGYTF. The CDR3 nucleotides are TGTGCCTGGAGCGACCGGACAGTCCAAATCTATGGCTACACCTTC.

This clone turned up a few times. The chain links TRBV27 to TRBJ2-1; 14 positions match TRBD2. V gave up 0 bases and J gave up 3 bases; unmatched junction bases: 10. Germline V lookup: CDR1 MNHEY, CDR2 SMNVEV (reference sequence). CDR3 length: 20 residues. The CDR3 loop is CASSLSWVPTSGGDYNEQFF. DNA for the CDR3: TGTGCCAGCAGTTTATCGTGGGTCCCGACTAGCGGGGGGGACTACAATGAGCAGTTCTTC.

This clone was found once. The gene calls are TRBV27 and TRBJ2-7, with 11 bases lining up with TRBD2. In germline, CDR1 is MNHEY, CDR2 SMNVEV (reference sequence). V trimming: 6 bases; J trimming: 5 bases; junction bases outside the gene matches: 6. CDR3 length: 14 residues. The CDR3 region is CASRGSGGAHEQYF. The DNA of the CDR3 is TGTGCCAGCAGGGGTAGCGGGGGGGCCCACGAGCAGTACTTC.

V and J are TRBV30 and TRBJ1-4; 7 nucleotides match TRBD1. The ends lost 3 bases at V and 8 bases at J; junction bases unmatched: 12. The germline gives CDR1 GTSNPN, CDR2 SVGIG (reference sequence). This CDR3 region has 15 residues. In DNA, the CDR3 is TGTGCCTGGAGCGCCCCGGGACAGACGATCGAAAAACTGTTTTTT. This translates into CAWSAPGQTIEKLFF.